The 21 T cell receptor beta chains below all came from one sample that was sequenced in a study of T cells in Graves' hyperthyroidism and ophthalmopathy. TCR beta CDR3 region amplification was performed from RNA transcripts. Researchers ran a first-round RT-PCR on the TCR CDR3 using the HTBI primer set. In TCRdb, the multiplex PCR reads were re-called with MiXCR into one record per CDR3 protein. The data hold around 340,000 distinct CDR3 sequences, with roughly a fifth observed a single time. The sample taken for sequencing was blood. The receptor set was obtained from a woman aged 45-65 years with Graves' hyperthyroidism.

The sample holds a few counts of this clonotype. This chain joins TRBV12-5 and TRBJ1-2; no clear D gene. This CDR3 contains 15 residues. The V end was cut by 7 bases, the J end by 3 bases, with 18 bases between. Germline CDR1 is LGHNT and CDR2 is FRNRAP. In DNA, the CDR3 is TGTGCTAGTGCCCCGGGAAGCCCAACTGACTATGGCTACACCTTC. Its protein product is CASAPGSPTDYGYTF.

The J gene is TRBJ2-7, the V gene TRBV5-4; D is possibly TRBD2 (6 bases). The V end lost 0 bases, the J end lost 3 bases, and 16 bases lay between the germline ends. This CDR3 comprises 16 residues. CDR1 is SGHNT, CDR2 YYREEE, per germline (reference sequence). This chain's CDR3 is CASSLDGRLSVYEQYF. CDR3 coding DNA: TGTGCCAGCAGCTTGGACGGGAGATTGTCCGTCTACGAGCAGTACTTC.

The chain has TRBV3-1 and TRBJ2-1; no definite D call. The CDR3 contains 15 residues. Germline V gene data show CDR1 as LGHDT and CDR2 as YNNKEL (reference sequence). The V gene lost 6 bases and the J gene lost 3 bases, with 15 bases spanning the gap. CDR3 sequence reads: CASSQVLSDYNEQFF. The DNA for the CDR3 is TGTGCCAGCAGTCAGGTACTCTCTGACTACAATGAGCAGTTCTTC.

This clonotype was observed many times. A read error may account for a junction end that differs from germline. The chain links TRBV5-1 to TRBJ2-3; D perhaps matches TRBD1 (6 bases). This CDR3 is 14 amino acids long. The germline gives CDR1 SGHRS, CDR2 YFSETQ. This CDR3 is CASSLVDSTDTQYF. The CDR3 coding sequence is TGTGCCAGCAGCTTGGTGGACAGTACAGATACGCAGTATTTT.

This clonotype appeared many times. The rearrangement links TRBV6-1 to TRBJ1-1; 9 nucleotides agree with TRBD1. The germline V gene has CDR1 MNHNS and CDR2 SASEGT. The length of the CDR3 is 15 residues. After removal of 6 bases from V and 1 base from J, the junction contained 6 bases not matched to a gene. This CDR3 is CASRPDRGRNTEAFF. The CDR3 coding sequence is TGTGCCAGCAGACCCGACAGGGGGAGGAACACTGAAGCTTTCTTT.

This clonotype appeared many times. The chain couples TRBV15 to TRBJ1-1; D is perhaps TRBD1 (6 bases). CDR3 length equals 13 residues. Germline CDR1 LNHNV, CDR2 YYDKDF (reference sequence). Trimming stripped 4 bases from V and 4 bases from J, with 10 bases between. CDR3 loop: CATSMGASTEAFF. The CDR3, as DNA: TGTGCCACCAGCATGGGGGCCAGCACTGAAGCTTTCTTT.

This clonotype appeared many times. The V call is TRBV20-1, the J call TRBJ1-5; no clear D. Germline V lookup: CDR1 DFQATT, CDR2 SNEGSKA (reference sequence). Trimming pared 6 bases from V and 3 bases from J, leaving 12 bases between. This CDR3 region has 13 residues. This CDR3 reads CSALFKANQPQHF. The CDR3 nucleotides are TGCAGTGCCCTCTTCAAAGCCAATCAGCCCCAGCATTTT.

This clonotype was counted at least ten times. The chain couples TRBV11-1 to TRBJ2-5; 10 bases are a match to TRBD1. The CDR3 extends over 14 amino acids. The germline V gene has CDR1 SGHAT and CDR2 FQDESV (reference sequence). The ends lost 4 bases at V and 4 bases at J; junction bases unmatched: 3. The CDR3 region has the DNA TGTGCCAGCAGCTCCCGGACAGGGGGAGAGACCCAGTACTTC. As protein: CASSSRTGGETQYF.

The table lists this clonotype with a few counts. V gene TRBV20-1 combines with J gene TRBJ1-1; D gene uncertain. Germline V gives CDR1 DFQATT, CDR2 SNEGSKA (reference sequence). The CDR3 has 14 residues. The germline V and J ends were trimmed by 2 bases and 7 bases, with 17 bases remaining between them. CDR3 coding DNA: TGCAGTGCTAGATCCCCCGGTAATGCCGTTGAAGCTTTCTTT. Protein: CSARSPGNAVEAFF.

The J gene is TRBJ1-6, the V gene TRBV11-2; no firm D call. The germline CDR1 and CDR2 sequences are SGHAT and FQNNGV. V lost 1 base, J lost 7 bases, and 8 bases lay in between. The CDR3 covers 14 residues. The CDR3 loop is CASSLVGENSPLHF. CDR3 nucleotides: TGTGCCAGCAGCTTAGTAGGAGAGAATTCACCCCTCCACTTT. The full variable domain, in which reference TRBV11-2 and TRBJ1-6 provide the parts outside the CDR3, is EAGVAQSPRYKIIEKRQSVAFWCNPISGHATLYWYQQILGQGPKLLIQFQNNGVVDDSQLPKDRFSAERLKGVDSTLKIQPAKLEDSAVYLCASSLVGENSPLHFGNGTRLTVT.

This clonotype has just a few counts. J is TRBJ2-6 and V is TRBV27, with D uncertain. The germline CDR1 and CDR2 sequences are MNHEY and SMNVEV (reference sequence). The CDR3 totals 15 residues. The germline V and J ends were trimmed by 5 bases and 2 bases, with 10 bases remaining between them. The CDR3 DNA follows: TGTGCCAGCAGTCCCCAGTCCCCTGGGGCCAACGTCCTGACTTTC. As protein: CASSPQSPGANVLTF.

Only a few counts were recorded for this clonotype. V gene TRBV19 combines with J gene TRBJ2-1, with 7 bases aligning to TRBD2. The CDR3 runs to 16 residues. Trimming at V came to 5 bases and at J to 7 bases, leaving 14 bases not matched to a gene. Germline V CDR1 and CDR2: LNHDA, SQIVND (reference sequence). The DNA of the CDR3 is TGTGCCAGTAGTCCTAGGGAGGGTAAAAACGGGAATGAGCAGTTCTTC. Amino acid sequence: CASSPREGKNGNEQFF. The variable domain in full, with the rest retrieved from reference TRBV19 and TRBJ2-1, is DGGITQSPKYLFRKEGQNVTLSCEQNLNHDAMYWYRQDPGQGLRLIYYSQIVNDFQKGDIAEGYSVSREKKESFPLTVTSAQKNPTAFYLCASSPREGKNGNEQFFGPGTRLTVL.

This clonotype was recorded at least ten times. The rearrangement links TRBV5-1 to TRBJ2-7; possibly TRBD1 for D (5 bases). The V and J ends lost 4 bases and 7 bases respectively, with 27 bases between them. Germline lookup yields CDR1 SGHRS and CDR2 YFSETQ. This CDR3 has 17 residues. CDR3 protein: CASSVIDRGAGYGEQYF. CDR3 coding DNA: TGCGCCAGCAGCGTGATCGACCGTGGTGCAGGGTATGGGGAGCAGTACTTC. The full variable domain, in which reference TRBV5-1 and TRBJ2-7 provide the parts outside the CDR3, is KAGVTQTPRYLIKTRGQQVTLSCSPISGHRSVSWYQQTPGQGLQFLFEYFSETQRNKGNFPGRFSGRQFSNSRSEMNVSTLELGDSALYLCASSVIDRGAGYGEQYFGPGTRLTVT.

This clonotype has ten or more counts. The rearrangement links TRBV6-2 or TRBV6-3 to TRBJ1-5; D is undetermined. The germline V and J ends were trimmed by 6 bases and 0 bases, with 6 bases remaining between them. Germline-derived CDR1 and CDR2 are MNHEY and SVGEGT. This CDR3 is built from 13 residues. CDR3 DNA: TGTGCCAGCAGGACTAATAGCAATCAGCCCCAGCATTTT. Its translation is CASRTNSNQPQHF.

Concerning this clonotype itself: This may be a read error, as it is one base from a much larger clone. The chain combines TRBV12-3 or TRBV12-4 with TRBJ2-6, with D possibly being TRBD1 (5 bases). The CDR3 runs 14 residues. The CDR3 protein is CASSLNSGADVLTF. In nucleotides, the CDR3 is TGTGCCAGCAGTTTAAACTCTGGGGCCGACGTCCTGACTTTC.

The chain couples TRBV4-2 to TRBJ1-2; TRBD1 matches at 11 bases. This CDR3 is built from 14 residues. Germline V lookup: CDR1 LGHNA, CDR2 YNFKEQ. V lost 3 bases and J lost 8; bases outside the gene matches: 5. The CDR3 reads CASSQPGTGGGYTF. The CDR3 DNA reads as TGTGCCAGCAGCCAGCCCGGGACAGGGGGAGGCTACACCTTC.

The table lists this clonotype with many counts. The rearrangement joins TRBV2 to TRBJ1-5; D unresolved. V lost 4 bases, J lost 0 bases, and 7 bases lay in between. Germline lookup yields CDR1 SNHLY and CDR2 FYNNEI. The CDR3 loop spans 14 amino acids. CDR3 nucleotide sequence: TGTGCCAGCAGTGCCGGCAGTAGCAATCAGCCCCAGCATTTT. This sequence encodes CASSAGSSNQPQHF.

This clonotype was detected many times. V usage is TRBV2 and J usage is TRBJ1-4, with D perhaps matching TRBD1 (5 bases). The CDR3 extends over 13 amino acids. V dropped 8 bases and J dropped 4 bases, with 11 bases sitting between them. CDR1 and CDR2 (germline): SNHLY, FYNNEI. This CDR3 reads CASAGTLNEKLFF. The CDR3 nucleotides are TGTGCCAGCGCAGGGACCCTTAATGAAAAACTGTTTTTT. Variable domain in full (rest from reference TRBV2 and TRBJ1-4): EPEVTQTPSHQVTQMGQEVILRCVPISNHLYFYWYRQILGQKVEFLVSFYNNEISEKSEIFDDQFSVERPDGSNFTLKIRSTKLEDSAMYFCASAGTLNEKLFFGSGTQLSVL.

This clonotype was seen many times. At one of its ends the junction is not consistent with the germline gene, which may arise from a read error. V gene TRBV5-1 combines with J gene TRBJ1-4; TRBD1 matches 7 bases. The CDR3 runs 14 residues. The V gene's germline CDR1 is SGHRS and CDR2 YFSETQ. The CDR3: CASSPQGSNEKLFF. The CDR3 nucleotides read TGTGCCAGCTCACCACAGGGGTCAAATGAAAAACTGTTTTTT.

Worth noting for this clonotype: A single base separates this from a much larger clone, so it may be a read error. J is TRBJ2-7 and V is TRBV30, with 12 bases that match TRBD2. The CDR3 loop spans 14 amino acids. Germline CDR1 and CDR2: GTSNPN and SVGIG (reference sequence). CDR3 DNA sequence: TGTGCCCGGAGTTGGACTAGCGGGAACTACGAGCAGTACTTC. This encodes CARSWTSGNYEQYF.

The chain couples TRBV19 to TRBJ2-1, with 8 bases identical to TRBD1. This CDR3 contains 12 residues. J was trimmed by 7 bases and V by 8 bases; bases with no gene match: 4. The germline gives CDR1 LNHDA, CDR2 SQIVND (reference sequence). The CDR3 DNA follows: TGTGCCAGTCGGACAGGGAGGAATGAGCAGTTCTTC. Residues: CASRTGRNEQFF. The full variable domain, its missing parts supplied by reference TRBV19 and TRBJ2-1, is DGGITQSPKYLFRKEGQNVTLSCEQNLNHDAMYWYRQDPGQGLRLIYYSQIVNDFQKGDIAEGYSVSREKKESFPLTVTSAQKNPTAFYLCASRTGRNEQFFGPGTRLTVL.